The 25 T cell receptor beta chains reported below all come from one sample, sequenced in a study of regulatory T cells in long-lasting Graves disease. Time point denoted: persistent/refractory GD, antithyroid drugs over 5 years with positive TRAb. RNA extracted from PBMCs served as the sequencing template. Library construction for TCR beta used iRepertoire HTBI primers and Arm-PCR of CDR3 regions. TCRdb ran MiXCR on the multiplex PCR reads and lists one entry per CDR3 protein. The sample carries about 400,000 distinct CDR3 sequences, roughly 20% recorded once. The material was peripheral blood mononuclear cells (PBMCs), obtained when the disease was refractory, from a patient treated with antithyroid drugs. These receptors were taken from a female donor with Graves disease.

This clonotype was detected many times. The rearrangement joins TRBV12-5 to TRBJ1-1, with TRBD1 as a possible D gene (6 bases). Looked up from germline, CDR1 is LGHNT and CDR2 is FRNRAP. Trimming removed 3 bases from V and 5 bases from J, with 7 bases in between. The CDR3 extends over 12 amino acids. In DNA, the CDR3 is TGTGCTAGTGGTTTAGGGGGTACTGAAGCTTTCTTT. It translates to CASGLGGTEAFF.

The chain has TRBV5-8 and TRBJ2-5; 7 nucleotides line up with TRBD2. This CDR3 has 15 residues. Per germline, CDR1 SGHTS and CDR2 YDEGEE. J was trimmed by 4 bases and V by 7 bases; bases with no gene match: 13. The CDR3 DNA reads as TGTGCCAGCGCCCGTACTTGGACTAGTTTAGAGACCCAGTACTTC. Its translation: CASARTWTSLETQYF.

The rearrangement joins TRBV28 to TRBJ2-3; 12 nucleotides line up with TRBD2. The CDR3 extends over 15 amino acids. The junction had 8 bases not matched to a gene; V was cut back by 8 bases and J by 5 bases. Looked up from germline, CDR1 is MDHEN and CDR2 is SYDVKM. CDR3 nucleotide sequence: TGTGCCAGCGGCATGACTAGCGGGAGAATAGATACGCAGTATTTT. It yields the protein CASGMTSGRIDTQYF.

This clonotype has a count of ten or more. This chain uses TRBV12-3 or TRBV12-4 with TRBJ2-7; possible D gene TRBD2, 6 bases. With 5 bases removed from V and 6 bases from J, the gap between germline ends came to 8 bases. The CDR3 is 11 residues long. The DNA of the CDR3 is TGTGCCAGCAGTACAGCGGGCGAGCAGTACTTC. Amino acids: CASSTAGEQYF.

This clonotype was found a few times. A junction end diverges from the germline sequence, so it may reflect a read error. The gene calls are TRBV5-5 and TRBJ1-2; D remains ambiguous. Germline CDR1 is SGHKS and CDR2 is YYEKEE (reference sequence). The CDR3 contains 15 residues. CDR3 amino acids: CASSLDASSNYGYTF. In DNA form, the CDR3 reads TGCGCCAGCAGCTTGGATGCCAGTTCTAACTATGGCTACACCTTC.

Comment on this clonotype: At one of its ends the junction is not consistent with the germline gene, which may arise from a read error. The CDR3 spells CTSSLGGLGTEAFF. The CDR3 bases are TGTACCAGCAGTTTAGGGGGCTTAGGGACTGAAGCTTTCTTT. The chain has TRBV12-3 or TRBV12-4 and TRBJ1-1, with TRBD1 matching over 7 bases. This CDR3 has 14 residues.

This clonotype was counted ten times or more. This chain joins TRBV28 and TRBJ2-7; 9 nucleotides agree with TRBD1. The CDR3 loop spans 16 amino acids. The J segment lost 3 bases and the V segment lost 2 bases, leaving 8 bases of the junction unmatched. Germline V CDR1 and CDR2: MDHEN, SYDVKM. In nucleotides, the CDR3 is TGTGCCAGCAGTTTAACCGGGACAGGGCCTTTCTACGAGCAGTACTTC. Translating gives CASSLTGTGPFYEQYF. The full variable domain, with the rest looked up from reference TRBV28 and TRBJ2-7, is DVKVTQSSRYLVKRTGEKVFLECVQDMDHENMFWYRQDPGLGLRLIYFSYDVKMKEKGDIPEGYSVSREKKERFSLILESASTNQTSMYLCASSLTGTGPFYEQYFGPGTRLTVT.

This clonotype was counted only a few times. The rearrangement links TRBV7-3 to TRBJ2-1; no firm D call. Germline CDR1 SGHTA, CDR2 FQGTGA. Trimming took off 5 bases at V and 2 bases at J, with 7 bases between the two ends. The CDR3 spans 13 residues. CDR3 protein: CASSLSPYNEQFF. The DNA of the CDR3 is TGTGCCAGCAGCCTTTCCCCCTACAATGAGCAGTTCTTC.

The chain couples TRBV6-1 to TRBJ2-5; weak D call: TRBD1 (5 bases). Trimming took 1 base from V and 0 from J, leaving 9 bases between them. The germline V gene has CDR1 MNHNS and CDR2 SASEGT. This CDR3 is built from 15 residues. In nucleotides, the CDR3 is TGTGCCAGCAGTGAAGACTACAGGTACCAAGAGACCCAGTACTTC. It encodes CASSEDYRYQETQYF.

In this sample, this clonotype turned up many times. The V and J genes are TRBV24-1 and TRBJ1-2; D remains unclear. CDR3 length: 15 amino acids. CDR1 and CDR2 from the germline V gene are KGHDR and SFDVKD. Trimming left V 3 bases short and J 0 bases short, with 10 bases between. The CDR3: CATSDQDRPNYGYTF. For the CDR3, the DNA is TGTGCCACCAGTGATCAGGACCGACCTAACTATGGCTACACCTTC.

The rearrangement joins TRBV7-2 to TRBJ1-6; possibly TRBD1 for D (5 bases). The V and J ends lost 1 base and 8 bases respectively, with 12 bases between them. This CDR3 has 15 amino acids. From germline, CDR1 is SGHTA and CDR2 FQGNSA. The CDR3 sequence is CASSLDQGLDSPLHF. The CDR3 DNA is TGTGCCAGCAGCTTAGACCAGGGTCTGGATTCACCCCTCCACTTT.

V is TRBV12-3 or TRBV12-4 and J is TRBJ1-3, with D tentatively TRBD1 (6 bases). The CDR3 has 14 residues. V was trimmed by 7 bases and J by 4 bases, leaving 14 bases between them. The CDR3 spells CASKLSGAGNTIYF. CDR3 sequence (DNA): TGTGCCAGCAAATTGTCGGGGGCCGGAAACACCATATATTTT.

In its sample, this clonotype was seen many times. The DNA for the CDR3 is TGCGCCAGCAAATACGAGCAGTACTTC. Translation gives CASKYEQYF. The gene calls are TRBV10-1 and TRBJ2-7; the D is unclear. This CDR3 region has 9 residues. Trimming removed 7 bases from V and 4 bases from J, with 2 bases in between. Germline CDR1 reads WNHNN; CDR2 reads SYGVQD (reference sequence).

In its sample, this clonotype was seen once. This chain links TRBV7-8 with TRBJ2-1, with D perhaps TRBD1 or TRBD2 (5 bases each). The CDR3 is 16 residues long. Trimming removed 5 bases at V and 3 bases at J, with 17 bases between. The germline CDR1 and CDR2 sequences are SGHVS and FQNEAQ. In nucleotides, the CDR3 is TGTGCCAGCAGCACCCGGGCCGGGGCCAACTACAATGAGCAGTTCTTC. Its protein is CASSTRAGANYNEQFF.

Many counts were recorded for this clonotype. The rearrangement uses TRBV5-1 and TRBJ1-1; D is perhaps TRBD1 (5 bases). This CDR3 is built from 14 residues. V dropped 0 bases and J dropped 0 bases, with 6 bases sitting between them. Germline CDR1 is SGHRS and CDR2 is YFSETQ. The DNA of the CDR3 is TGCGCCAGCAGCTTGGGGGGCGTGAACACTGAAGCTTTCTTT. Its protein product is CASSLGGVNTEAFF.

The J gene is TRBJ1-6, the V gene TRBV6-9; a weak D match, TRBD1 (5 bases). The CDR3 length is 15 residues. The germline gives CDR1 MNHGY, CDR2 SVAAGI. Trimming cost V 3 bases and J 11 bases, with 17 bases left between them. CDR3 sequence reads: CASSYSRDGQTPLHF. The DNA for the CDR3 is TGTGCCAGCAGTTACTCCCGGGACGGCCAGACACCCCTCCACTTT.

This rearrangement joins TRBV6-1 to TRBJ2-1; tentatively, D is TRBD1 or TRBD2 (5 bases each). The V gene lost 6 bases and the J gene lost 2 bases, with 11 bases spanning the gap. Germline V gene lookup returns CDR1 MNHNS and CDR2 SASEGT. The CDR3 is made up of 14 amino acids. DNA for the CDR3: TGTGCCAGCAGCCCGGGGCGGACCTACAATGAGCAGTTCTTC. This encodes CASSPGRTYNEQFF.

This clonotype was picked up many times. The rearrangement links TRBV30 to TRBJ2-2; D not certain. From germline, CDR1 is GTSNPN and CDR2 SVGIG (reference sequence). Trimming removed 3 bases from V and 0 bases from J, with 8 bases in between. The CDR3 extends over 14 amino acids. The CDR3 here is CAWSDPPNTGELFF. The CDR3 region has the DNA TGTGCCTGGAGCGACCCGCCGAACACCGGGGAGCTGTTTTTT.

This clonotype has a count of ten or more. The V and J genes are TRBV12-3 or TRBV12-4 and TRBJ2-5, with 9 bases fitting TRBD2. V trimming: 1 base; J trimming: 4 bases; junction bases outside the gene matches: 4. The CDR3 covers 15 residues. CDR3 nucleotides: TGTGCCAGCAGTTTAGTAGCGGGAGAGGGAGAGACCCAGTACTTC. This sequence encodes CASSLVAGEGETQYF.

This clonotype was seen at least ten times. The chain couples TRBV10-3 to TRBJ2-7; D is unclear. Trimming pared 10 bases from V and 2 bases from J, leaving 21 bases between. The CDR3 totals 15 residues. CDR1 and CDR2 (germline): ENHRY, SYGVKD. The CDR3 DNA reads TGTGCCAGCTGGGCCAAGGTTCTTCAAACCTACGAGCAGTACTTC. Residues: CASWAKVLQTYEQYF.

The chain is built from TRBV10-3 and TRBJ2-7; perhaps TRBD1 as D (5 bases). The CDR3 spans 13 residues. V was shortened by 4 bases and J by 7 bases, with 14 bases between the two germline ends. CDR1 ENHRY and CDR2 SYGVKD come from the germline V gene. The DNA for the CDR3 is TGTGCCATCAGTGGGGGCCAGGGTCGAGAGCAGTACTTC. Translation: CAISGGQGREQYF.

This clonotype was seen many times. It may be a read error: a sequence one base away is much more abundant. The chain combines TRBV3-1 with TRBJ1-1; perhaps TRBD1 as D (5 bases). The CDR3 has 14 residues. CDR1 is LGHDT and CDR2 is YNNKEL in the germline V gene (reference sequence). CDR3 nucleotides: TGTGCCAGCAGCCAAGATCGGGGCAACGCTGAAGCTTCCTTT. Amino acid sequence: CASSQDRGNAEASF. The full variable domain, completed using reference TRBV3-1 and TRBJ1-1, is DTAVSQTPKYLVTQMGNDKSIKCEQNLGHDTMYWYKQDSKKFLKIMFSYNNKELIINETVPNRFSPKSPDKAHLNLHINSLELGDSAVYFCASSQDRGNAEASFGQGTRLTVV.

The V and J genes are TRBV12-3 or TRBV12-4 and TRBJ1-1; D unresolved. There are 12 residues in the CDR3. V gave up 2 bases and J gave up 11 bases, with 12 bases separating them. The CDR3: CASSLFCSDAFF. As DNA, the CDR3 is TGTGCCAGCAGTTTATTTTGCAGCGACGCTTTCTTT.

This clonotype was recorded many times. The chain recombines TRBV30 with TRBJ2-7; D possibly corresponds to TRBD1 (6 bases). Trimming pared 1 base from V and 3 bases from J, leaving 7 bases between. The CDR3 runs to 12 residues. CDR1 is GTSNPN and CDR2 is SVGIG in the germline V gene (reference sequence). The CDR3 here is CAWSGQVYEQYF. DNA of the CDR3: TGTGCCTGGAGTGGACAGGTCTACGAGCAGTACTTC.

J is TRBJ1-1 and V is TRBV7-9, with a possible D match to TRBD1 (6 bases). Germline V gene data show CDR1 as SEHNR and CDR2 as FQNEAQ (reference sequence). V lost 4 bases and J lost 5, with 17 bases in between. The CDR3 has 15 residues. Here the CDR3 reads CASSSSGAGITEAFF. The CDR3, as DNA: TGTGCCAGCAGCTCATCAGGGGCGGGGATAACTGAAGCTTTCTTT.